This TCR beta chain is from a study of blood T cell repertoires in COVID-19. Study-wide context: Sample material is recorded as cDNA or gDNA derived from T cells, B-cell-depleted T cells, or PBMCs.

Germline V gene lookup returns CDR1 MNHEY and CDR2 SVGAGI. The CDR3 covers 13 residues. V lost 2 bases and J 3 bases, leaving 5 bases between the germline ends. Assay used: immunoSEQ multiplex PCR; TCRdb lists only in-frame clones, some missing. Found here are under 200,000 clones, about nine tenths of them singletons; the top ten hold around 3.5%. This clone was detected only a few times. This specimen includes other DNA sequences encoding the same CDR3. The chain uses TRBV6-5 and TRBJ1-5; D is unclear. This clonotype was obtained from a man aged 65 to 79 with acute or convalescent COVID-19. The source material was peripheral blood. The CDR3 protein is CASSYELNQPQHF. CDR3 sequence (DNA): TGTGCCAGCAGTTACGAGCTCAATCAGCCCCAGCATTTT.